These 16 T cell receptor beta chains were all obtained from the same sample, sequenced in a study of T-cell reconstitution after alpha-beta-depleted transplantation in children. The authors prepared the TCRbeta library with unique molecular identifiers. TCRdb called the PCR reads again in MiXCR, with one record for every CDR3 protein. The data show more than 500,000 distinct CDR3 sequences, with over 10% seen just once and approximately 15% held by the top ten. The material sequenced was PBMCs, mostly from graft donor cells, taken 180 days after TCRalphabeta/CD19-depleted stem cell transplant. These receptors all come from a female patient between 2 and 15 years old who had a stem cell transplant for aplastic anemia, so the T cells may come from the graft donor.

The rearrangement joins TRBV12-3 or TRBV12-4 to TRBJ2-7; D possibly corresponds to TRBD1 (6 bases). The CDR3 runs to 14 residues. With 6 bases removed from V and 6 bases from J, the gap between germline ends came to 18 bases. CDR3 bases: TGTGCCAGCAGGACCCAGGGGCAGCTCGCCGAGCAGTACTTC. Translated, it gives CASRTQGQLAEQYF.

At least ten counts were recorded for this clonotype. The chain has TRBV7-2 and TRBJ2-3, with 9 bases that match TRBD1. This CDR3 comprises 14 residues. Germline lookup yields CDR1 SGHTA and CDR2 FQGNSA. V was pared by 4 bases and J by 4 bases, with 3 bases of the junction left unmatched. CDR3 bases: TGTGCCAGCAGCTCGGACAGGGGAGCAGATACGCAGTATTTT. Its translation is CASSSDRGADTQYF.

This clonotype was seen ten or more times. J is TRBJ2-1 and V is TRBV2, with a tentative D call TRBD2 (6 bases). The CDR3 length is 13 residues. V dropped 7 bases and J dropped 10 bases, with 17 bases sitting between them. CDR1 and CDR2 from the germline V gene are SNHLY and FYNNEI. CDR3 region: CASMGVLGLEQFF. Written as DNA, the CDR3 is TGTGCCAGCATGGGGGTTCTAGGACTAGAGCAGTTCTTC.

This clonotype was counted at least ten times. The chain uses TRBV11-2 and TRBJ2-2; D gene uncertain. Germline loops: CDR1 SGHAT, CDR2 FQNNGV. The CDR3 is 17 amino acids. V lost 1 base to trimming and J lost 1 base, with 13 bases between them. CDR3 nucleotides: TGTGCCAGCAGCTTAGGGATTAAAGGGCAGAACACCGGGGAGCTGTTTTTT. It translates to CASSLGIKGQNTGELFF.

CDR3 nucleotide sequence: TGTCCCCAGCCTCAACGGGGGAGTCCCGGAACCCACGAGCAGTACGTC. This gives the protein CPQPQRGSPGTHEQYV. The rearrangement links TRBV21-1 to TRBJ2-7; the table's D call TRBD2 went unverified against the DNA. TRBV21-1 is annotated as a pseudogene. The CDR3 totals 16 residues.

This clonotype was seen more than once but under ten times. The rearrangement links TRBV20-1 to TRBJ2-7; weak D call: TRBD2 (6 bases). V lost 6 bases to trimming and J lost 6 bases, with 18 bases between them. This CDR3 is built from 13 residues. The germline gives CDR1 DFQATT, CDR2 SNEGSKA (reference sequence). In DNA form, the CDR3 reads TGCAGTGCCCTCGGGACTCCTGGGGCCGAGCAGTACTTC. It specifies CSALGTPGAEQYF.

Only a few counts were recorded for this clonotype. The V call is TRBV5-1, the J call TRBJ2-1; 9 bases align to TRBD2. Unmatched junction bases numbered 7, after V lost 0 bases and J lost 6 bases. Germline CDR1 is SGHRS and CDR2 is YFSETQ. CDR3 length: 16 amino acids. The CDR3 bases are TGCGCCAGCAGCTTGGGGGCGGGAGGGCCGTCCAATGAGCAGTTCTTC. This encodes CASSLGAGGPSNEQFF.

The CDR3 sequence: CASSLEDRPNTGELFF. The CDR3 region has the DNA TGTGCCAGCAGCTTAGAGGACAGGCCGAACACCGGGGAGCTGTTTTTT. The rearrangement links TRBV7-2 to TRBJ2-2; 7 bases agree with TRBD1. This CDR3 region has 16 residues. CDR1 is SGHTA, CDR2 FQGNSA, per germline. The V and J ends lost 1 base and 0 bases, in that order; junction bases with no gene match: 2.

This clonotype was seen a handful of times. The chain joins TRBV4-1 to TRBJ1-1; no clear D. The CDR3 is 12 amino acids. Trimming shortened V by 3 bases and J by 3 bases, and 5 bases separated the two germline ends. CDR1 is MGHRA and CDR2 is YSYEKL in the germline V gene. CDR3 region: CASSHPYTEAFF. CDR3 nucleotides: TGCGCCAGCAGCCATCCTTACACTGAAGCTTTCTTT.

The rearrangement links TRBV29-1 to TRBJ2-3, with TRBD1 matching 7 bases. V trimming: 6 bases; J trimming: 2 bases; junction bases outside the gene matches: 11. There are 15 residues in the CDR3. Germline V gene lookup returns CDR1 SQVTM and CDR2 ANQGSEA. CDR3 DNA sequence: TGCAGCGTCGCCCCGACAGGGAGATACACAGATACGCAGTATTTT. Its translation: CSVAPTGRYTDTQYF.

This clonotype was picked up a small number of times. V usage is TRBV6-1 and J usage is TRBJ2-1; weak D call: TRBD2 (5 bases). The CDR3 has 13 amino acids. Germline V gene sequence: CDR1 MNHNS, CDR2 SASEGT. Trimming removed 8 bases from V and 7 bases from J, with 15 bases in between. The CDR3 spells CASWESGRNEQFF. CDR3 bases: TGTGCCAGCTGGGAGTCTGGAAGAAATGAGCAGTTCTTC.

This clonotype was counted only a few times. The V and J genes are TRBV7-9 and TRBJ2-5, with D possibly TRBD2 on 5 matching bases. V lost 0 bases and J lost 5, with 10 bases in between. The CDR3 is 14 residues long. Germline CDR1 is SEHNR and CDR2 is FQNEAQ (reference sequence). The CDR3 DNA reads as TGTGCCAGCAGCTTAGCGGGAGTGTGGGAGACCCAGTACTTC. Translating it yields CASSLAGVWETQYF.

This clonotype was recorded many times. J is TRBJ2-7 and V is TRBV28, with D tentatively TRBD2 (5 bases). Per germline, CDR1 MDHEN and CDR2 SYDVKM. Trimming took off 8 bases at V and 2 bases at J, with 10 bases between the two ends. CDR3 size: 12 residues. CDR3 coding DNA: TGTGCCAGCGGAACTAGAACCTACGAGCAGTACTTC. Its protein is CASGTRTYEQYF.

The chain joins TRBV4-3 to TRBJ2-2; weak D call: TRBD1 (6 bases). V dropped 4 bases and J dropped 1 base, with 10 bases sitting between them. Germline V gives CDR1 LGHNA, CDR2 YSLEER. This CDR3 is 15 amino acids long. The CDR3, as DNA: TGCGCCAGCAGCCGAGCGACAGGGAACACCGGGGAGCTGTTTTTT. It codes for CASSRATGNTGELFF.

This clonotype was observed a few times. This chain links TRBV5-1 with TRBJ2-7, with 9 bases fitting TRBD2. V gave up 0 bases and J gave up 1 base; unmatched junction bases: 2. Germline CDR1 and CDR2: SGHRS and YFSETQ. The length of the CDR3 is 15 residues. The CDR3 DNA is TGCGCCAGCAGCTTGGGGACTAGCGATTCCTACGAGCAGTACGTC. Protein product: CASSLGTSDSYEQYV.

Only a few counts were recorded for this clonotype. The rearrangement uses TRBV5-6 and TRBJ1-5; D call uncertain. V lost 4 bases, J lost 4 bases, and 12 bases lay in between. The CDR3 spans 14 residues. Germline CDR1 SGHDT, CDR2 YYEEEE. CDR3 nucleotide sequence: TGTGCCAGCAGCGTAGGACGGTCGAATCAGCCCCAGCATTTT. This codes for CASSVGRSNQPQHF.